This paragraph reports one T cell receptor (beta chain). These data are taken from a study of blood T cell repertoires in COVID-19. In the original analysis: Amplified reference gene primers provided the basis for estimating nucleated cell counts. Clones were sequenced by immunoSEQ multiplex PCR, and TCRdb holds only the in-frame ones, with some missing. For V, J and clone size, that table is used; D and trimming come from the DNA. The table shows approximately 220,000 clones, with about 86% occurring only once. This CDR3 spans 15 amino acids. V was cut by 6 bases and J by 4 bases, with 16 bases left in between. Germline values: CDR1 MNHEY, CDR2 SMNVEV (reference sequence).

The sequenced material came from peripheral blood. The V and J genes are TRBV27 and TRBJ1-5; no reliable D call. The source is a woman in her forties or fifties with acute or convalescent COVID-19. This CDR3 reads CASRLISGGNQPQHF. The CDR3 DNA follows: TGTGCCAGCAGACTCATCTCCGGCGGGAATCAGCCCCAGCATTTT.